This is a list of T cell receptor beta chains from one sample in a study of shared clonotypes between healthy human individuals. TCRdb's table, derived via immunoSEQ multiplex PCR, lists solely in-frame clones and lacks some. The sample lists over 700,000 clones; over 60% were seen once. The sample was memory CD4+ T cells sorted from blood. The receptors come from a woman aged 30 to 39 in good health. The CDR3 runs from the conserved cysteine through the conserved F or W. Fields, in order: D gene, clone size, V gene, J gene, CDR3 protein, CDR3 DNA. D genes are given only for firm matches. Where a row states a size, it is once, few, many or the class of an expanded clone; other rows omit it.

TRBD1	once	TRBV28	TRBJ2-4	CASARQGTAKNIQYF	TGTGCCAGCGCCCGACAGGGGACCGCCAAAAACATTCAGTACTTC
.	.	TRBV5-1	TRBJ1-1	CASSLVGRASEAFF	TGCGCCAGCAGCTTGGTGGGTAGGGCCTCTGAAGCTTTCTTT
TRBD2	many	TRBV5-1	TRBJ2-7	CASSFTSGSNYEQYF	TGCGCCAGCAGCTTTACTAGCGGGAGTAACTACGAGCAGTACTTC
TRBD1	.	TRBV30	TRBJ2-7	CAWGQGPYEQYF	TGTGCCTGGGGACAGGGCCCCTACGAGCAGTACTTC
.	.	TRBV18	TRBJ2-7	CASSPGIQGPYEQYF	TGTGCCAGCTCACCAGGCATACAGGGTCCCTACGAGCAGTACTTC
.	.	TRBV5-6	TRBJ1-5	CASSPFGGNQPQHF	TGTGCCAGCAGCCCGTTCGGTGGGAATCAGCCCCAGCATTTT
TRBD1	.	TRBV5-1	TRBJ2-2	CASSRGQHNTGELFF	TGCGCCAGCAGCCGGGGACAGCACAACACCGGGGAGCTGTTTTTT
TRBD1	.	TRBV7-2	TRBJ2-7	CASSSDRGYEQYF	TGTGCCAGCAGCTCGGACAGGGGGTACGAGCAGTACTTC
.	once	TRBV7-2	TRBJ2-3	CASSLAPSGLMRTQYF	TGTGCCAGCAGCTTAGCCCCTTCGGGCCTGATGAGAACGCAGTATTTT
TRBD1	.	TRBV6-1	TRBJ2-2	CASSKFGQVDGELFF	TGTGCCAGCAGTAAGTTCGGACAGGTTGACGGGGAGCTGTTTTTT
TRBD1	.	TRBV12-5	TRBJ1-4	CASGSERQGGWTNEKLFF	TGTGCTAGTGGTTCAGAGAGACAGGGTGGTTGGACTAATGAAAAACTGTTTTTT
.	.	TRBV5-4	TRBJ2-7	CASSPQSGLYEQYF	TGTGCCAGCAGCCCCCAGTCCGGACTCTACGAGCAGTACTTC
.	.	TRBV13	TRBJ1-2	CASSQQGSGYTF	TGTGCCAGCAGCCAACAGGGCTCTGGCTACACCTTC
TRBD2	.	TRBV5-1	TRBJ2-1	CASSFALAGFNEQFF	TGCGCCAGCAGCTTCGCACTAGCGGGGTTCAATGAGCAGTTCTTC
.	once	TRBV7-9	TRBJ2-6	CASSLQGVVGANVLTF	TGTGCCAGCAGCTTACAGGGAGTGGTGGGGGCCAACGTCCTGACTTTC
TRBD1	.	TRBV7-8	TRBJ1-5	CASSRKTGGRSNQPQHF	TGTGCCAGCAGCCGCAAGACAGGGGGGAGAAGCAATCAGCCCCAGCATTTT
TRBD1	.	TRBV28	TRBJ2-7	CASSLPTGVGREQYF	TGTGCCAGCAGTTTACCGACAGGGGTGGGCCGGGAGCAGTACTTC
.	.	TRBV30	TRBJ2-7	CAWSAIGLMSEQYF	TGTGCCTGGAGTGCAATCGGCCTAATGAGCGAGCAGTACTTC
.	.	TRBV11-2	TRBJ1-1	CASSLGPGALTEAFF	TGTGCCAGCAGCTTGGGGCCGGGGGCCTTAACTGAAGCTTTCTTT
TRBD2	.	TRBV7-9	TRBJ2-3	CASRASGIGTDTQYF	TGTGCCAGCAGGGCTAGCGGGATAGGGACAGATACGCAGTATTTT
TRBD1	few	TRBV7-9	TRBJ2-5	CASSPRGQGTLETQYF	TGTGCCAGCAGCCCGCGGGGACAGGGGACTTTGGAGACCCAGTACTTC
.	.	TRBV11-2	TRBJ2-5	CASSSGVQETQYF	TGTGCCAGCAGCTCAGGGGTCCAAGAGACCCAGTACTTC
TRBD1	.	TRBV6-1	TRBJ2-7	CASSGRTGGESSYEQYF	TGTGCCAGCAGTGGCCGTACAGGGGGCGAAAGCTCCTACGAGCAGTACTTC
TRBD1	many	TRBV15	TRBJ2-1	CATRSRTGVRKYNEQFF	TGTGCCACCAGGTCCAGGACAGGGGTTAGGAAATACAATGAGCAGTTCTTC
.	.	TRBV10-1	TRBJ2-7	CASSEAGQVYEQYF	TGCGCCAGCAGTGAGGCAGGTCAAGTTTACGAGCAGTACTTC
TRBD2	.	TRBV7-9	TRBJ2-3	CASSRTSGRATDTQYF	TGTGCCAGCAGCCGGACTAGCGGGAGGGCCACAGATACGCAGTATTTT
.	.	TRBV13	TRBJ1-3	CASSSAKGWSSGNTIYF	TGTGCCAGCAGCTCCGCGAAGGGTTGGAGCTCTGGAAACACCATATATTTT
.	.	TRBV28	TRBJ2-7	CASSPAGHHEQYF	TGTGCCAGCAGCCCAGCGGGACACCACGAGCAGTACTTC
.	.	TRBV6-1	TRBJ1-5	CASSEVLGAEWQPQHF	TGTGCCAGCAGTGAAGTATTAGGGGCGGAGTGGCAGCCCCAGCATTTT
TRBD1	.	TRBV5-1	TRBJ2-1	CASTVAGGDEQFF	TGCGCCAGCACTGTAGCAGGGGGCGATGAGCAGTTCTTC
TRBD1	many	TRBV5-1	TRBJ2-7	CASSLGTGVGEQYF	TGCGCCAGCAGCTTGGGGACAGGGGTTGGCGAGCAGTACTTC
.	many	TRBV11-2	TRBJ1-1	CASSLVGGTEAFF	TGTGCCAGCAGCTTAGTGGGGGGCACTGAAGCTTTCTTT
.	.	TRBV7-2	TRBJ1-1	CASSLGAQNTEAFF	TGTGCCAGCAGCTTAGGGGCACAGAACACTGAAGCTTTCTTT
.	once	TRBV6-5	TRBJ2-3	CASSSNTDTQYF	TGTGCCAGCAGCTCCAACACAGATACGCAGTATTTT
.	few	TRBV7-9	TRBJ2-1	CASSLTRLGNNEQFF	TGTGCCAGCAGCTTAACGAGACTAGGGAATAATGAGCAGTTCTTC
.	.	TRBV5-1	TRBJ1-4	CASSLGVRIDEKLFF	TGCGCCAGCAGCTTGGGGGTTCGTATAGATGAAAAACTGTTTTTT
.	.	TRBV4-1	TRBJ1-2	CASSQDPRSGSNYGYTF	TGCGCCAGCAGCCAAGATCCAAGATCCGGAAGTAACTATGGCTACACCTTC
TRBD1	.	TRBV5-8	TRBJ2-1	CASSQTGGVDNEQFF	TGTGCCAGCAGCCAAACAGGGGGCGTCGACAATGAGCAGTTCTTC
TRBD2	.	TRBV7-9	TRBJ2-1	CASSLKAGGSGEQFF	TGTGCCAGCAGCTTAAAAGCGGGAGGGTCGGGTGAGCAGTTCTTC
TRBD2	few	TRBV28	TRBJ2-7	CASSRAGSSYEQYF	TGTGCCAGCAGTAGAGCGGGGAGCTCCTACGAGCAGTACTTC
TRBD1	.	TRBV30	TRBJ2-3	CAWKGQGATDTQYF	TGTGCCTGGAAGGGACAGGGGGCAACAGATACGCAGTATTTT
.	.	TRBV2	TRBJ1-4	CASAREVGEKLFF	TGTGCCAGTGCAAGGGAGGTGGGCGAAAAACTGTTTTTT
.	.	TRBV11-2	TRBJ1-1	CASSLTGDTEAFF	TGTGCCAGCAGCTTAACCGGGGACACTGAAGCTTTCTTT
TRBD1	.	TRBV4-1	TRBJ1-3	CASSQPTRDRGRLTSGNTIYF	TGCGCCAGCAGCCAACCGACCCGGGACAGGGGACGCCTTACCTCTGGAAACACCATATATTTT
.	.	TRBV28	TRBJ2-7	CASGSESLSYEQYF	TGTGCCAGCGGCTCCGAATCCCTGTCCTACGAGCAGTACTTC
.	.	TRBV4-1	TRBJ2-1	CASSLGRQSSYNEQFF	TGCGCCAGCAGCTTGGGGCGTCAGAGCTCCTACAATGAGCAGTTCTTC
TRBD2	once	TRBV2	TRBJ2-1	CASSSGISFF	TGTGCCAGCTCTAGCGGGATAAGCTTCTTC
.	.	TRBV7-2	TRBJ2-1	CASSPMVPGREQFF	TGTGCCAGCAGCCCTATGGTTCCCGGTCGTGAGCAGTTCTTC
.	.	TRBV2	TRBJ2-1	CASSESGSSYNEQFF	TGTGCCAGCAGTGAATCGGGGAGTTCCTACAATGAGCAGTTCTTC
.	.	TRBV7-3	TRBJ1-1	CASSFTMNTEAFF	TGTGCCAGCAGCTTTACTATGAACACTGAAGCTTTCTTT
TRBD2	few	TRBV5-1	TRBJ2-3	CASSLAGDPSYTDTQYF	TGCGCCAGCAGCCTGGCGGGGGACCCATCGTACACAGATACGCAGTATTTT
.	.	TRBV5-6	TRBJ2-3	CASSLVGADTQYF	TGTGCCAGCAGCTTGGTGGGAGCAGATACGCAGTATTTT
.	.	TRBV28	TRBJ2-7	CASCYLDGSYEQYF	TGTGCCAGCTGCTACTTGGACGGATCCTACGAGCAGTACTTC
.	.	TRBV10-3	TRBJ2-5	CAISEVGVVETQYF	TGTGCCATCAGTGAGGTGGGAGTGGTGGAGACCCAGTACTTC
TRBD1	.	TRBV19	TRBJ1-1	CASSMETGSGTEAFF	TGTGCCAGTAGTATGGAGACAGGGTCGGGGACTGAAGCTTTCTTT